Listed below are T cell receptor beta chains from one sample, sequenced in a study of blood T cell repertoires in COVID-19. TCRdb keeps only in-frame clones here, not all; method: immunoSEQ multiplex PCR. The data hold around 270,000 clones, with around 89% observed a single time. Source material: peripheral blood. These TCRs come from a man in his forties with acute or convalescent COVID-19. Each CDR3 is given with its conserved first and last residue. A D gene is named only where the DNA matches it firmly. Expanded clones get a size class; other rows say once, few or many, or leave the size out.

J gene | V gene | clone size | D gene | CDR3 DNA | CDR3 protein
TRBJ1-2 | TRBV7-2 | . | . | TGTGCCAGCAGCTTAATACAAGGCTACACCTTC | CASSLIQGYTF
TRBJ2-7 | TRBV7-8 | . | TRBD2 | TGTGCCAGCAGCCCCCCGGAGGGGCGGGAGATCTCCTACGAGCAGTACTTC | CASSPPEGREISYEQYF
TRBJ1-2 | TRBV19 | . | TRBD1 | TGTGCCAGTAGCGATCCCTACAGGGGCCCCTATGGCTACACCTTC | CASSDPYRGPYGYTF
TRBJ1-1 | TRBV5-1 | once | TRBD1 | TGCGCCAGCAGCTTGGAGGGAAGGACAGGGGACACTGAAGCTTTCTTT | CASSLEGRTGDTEAFF
TRBJ2-4 | TRBV30 | . | . | TGTGCCTGGTCCGAGGGGGGGGGTCGGTGGAACATTCAGTACTTC | CAWSEGGGRWNIQYF
TRBJ1-2 | TRBV5-6 | . | . | TGTGCCAGCAGCTTGAACCCAGGGTACCTTGACTATGGCTACACCTTC | CASSLNPGYLDYGYTF
TRBJ1-1 | TRBV11-1 | . | . | TGTGCCAGCAGCTTAGTGTCAGCGTATACGAACACTGAAGCTTTCTTT | CASSLVSAYTNTEAFF
TRBJ2-7 | TRBV30 | . | . | TGTGCCTGGAGCGACTATTACGAGCAGTACTTC | CAWSDYYEQYF
TRBJ1-6 | TRBV5-4 | . | . | TGTGCCAGCAGCTTCCCCCTTTCACCCCTCCACTTT | CASSFPLSPLHF
TRBJ2-7 | TRBV13 | . | TRBD1 | TGTGCCAGCAGCTTTCGACAGGGGACCCACGAGCAGTACTTC | CASSFRQGTHEQYF
TRBJ1-2 | TRBV5-1 | . | . | TGCGCCAGCAGCCTACAACCCGACTCTAACTATGGCTACACCTTC | CASSLQPDSNYGYTF
TRBJ1-5 | TRBV19 | . | . | TGTGCCAGCAGTATGGGTGGGGGGGGAGGACAGCCCCAGCATTTT | CASSMGGGGGQPQHF
TRBJ2-1 | TRBV5-1 | once | TRBD2 | TGCGCCAGCAGCTCCGGACTAGCGGGGGCCTTATACAATGAGCAGTTCTTC | CASSSGLAGALYNEQFF
TRBJ1-1 | TRBV29-1 | . | TRBD1 | TGCAGCGGAGAAGGGACAGGGGGCAGGGGTACTGAAGCTTTCTTT | CSGEGTGGRGTEAFF
TRBJ2-5 | TRBV7-2 | once | . | TGTGCCAGCAGCTTAGGACGTGGGTACTCCGGCGGAGAGACCCAGTACTTC | CASSLGRGYSGGETQYF
TRBJ1-1 | TRBV5-1 | once | TRBD1 | TGCGCCAGCAGCCCTATCAGACAGGGCAACACTGAAGCTTTCTTT | CASSPIRQGNTEAFF
TRBJ1-1 | TRBV2 | once | TRBD1 | TGTGCCAGCAATCTCGACAGGGGATACACTGAAGCTTTCTTT | CASNLDRGYTEAFF
TRBJ1-1 | TRBV2 | . | . | TGTGCCAGCAGTCCACAGGGTAGGAACACTGAAGCTTTCTTT | CASSPQGRNTEAFF
TRBJ2-2 | TRBV7-2 | . | TRBD1 | TGTGCCAGCAGCCGGAGACAGGGTGCGAACACCGGGGAGCTGTTTTTT | CASSRRQGANTGELFF
TRBJ1-6 | TRBV5-1 | . | . | TGCGCCAGCAGCCTAACAGGGACCTTTCAATCACCCCTCCACTTT | CASSLTGTFQSPLHF
TRBJ2-1 | TRBV13 | . | TRBD2 | TGTGCCAGCAGCCACAATAGCGGGGGGGCGGTCTACAATGAGCAGTTCTTC | CASSHNSGGAVYNEQFF
TRBJ2-3 | TRBV7-3 | . | TRBD2 | TGTGCCAGCAGCTTCACTAGCGGGGGCTGGGATACGCAGTATTTT | CASSFTSGGWDTQYF
TRBJ1-2 | TRBV6-6 | few | TRBD1 | TGTGCCAGCAGTTGGGACAGGGGCCGGGATGGCTACACCTTC | CASSWDRGRDGYTF
TRBJ1-5 | TRBV2 | . | . | TGTGCCAGCAGTGTACAGATTGGAAATCAGCCCCAGCATTTT | CASSVQIGNQPQHF
TRBJ1-2 | TRBV6-1 | . | TRBD1 | TGTGCCAGCAGTGACAGGGGGCTGAGGAGGGGCTACACCTTC | CASSDRGLRRGYTF
TRBJ2-1 | TRBV27 | . | . | TGTGCCAGCAGTTTATTTCCTCGACAGACGGATGAGCAGTTCTTC | CASSLFPRQTDEQFF
TRBJ2-3 | TRBV6-2/TRBV6-3 | few | TRBD2 | TGTGCCAGCAGCCCCTGGACTAGCGGGAAAAGCACAGATACGCAGTATTTT | CASSPWTSGKSTDTQYF
TRBJ2-1 | TRBV10-3 | . | TRBD1 | TGTGCCATCATGGGACAGGGGCCATACAATGAGCAGTTCTTC | CAIMGQGPYNEQFF
TRBJ2-1 | TRBV7-2 | . | . | TGTGCCAGCAGCTATTCGAATGAGCAGTTCTTC | CASSYSNEQFF
TRBJ1-2 | TRBV7-9 | . | TRBD1 | TGTGCCAGCAGCCGCGACAGGGGTTATGGCTACACCTTC | CASSRDRGYGYTF
TRBJ1-3 | TRBV2 | . | . | TGTGCCAGCAGTCCGTCGGGGACTATTGGAAACACCATATATTTT | CASSPSGTIGNTIYF
TRBJ1-2 | TRBV29-1 | . | TRBD1 | TGCAGCGCCGAAGGGGGCTACTTCTATGGCTACACCTTC | CSAEGGYFYGYTF
TRBJ2-7 | TRBV9 | . | TRBD2 | TGTGCCAGCAGCGCCGGACTAGCGGGGTTTTACTACGAGCAGTACTTC | CASSAGLAGFYYEQYF
TRBJ2-6 | TRBV10-2 | once | TRBD2 | TGCGCCAGCAGTGTCCTAGCGGGGGGCACTGGGGCCAACGTCCTGACTTTC | CASSVLAGGTGANVLTF
TRBJ1-2 | TRBV9 | . | TRBD1 | TGTGCCAGCAGCCCTAGTGGGACAGGGGGCTCCTATGGCTACACCTTC | CASSPSGTGGSYGYTF
TRBJ1-5 | TRBV12-3/TRBV12-4 | . | . | TGTGCCAGCCAACGAAACAGTTATCAGCCCCAGCATTTT | CASQRNSYQPQHF
TRBJ2-1 | TRBV6-2/TRBV6-3 | once | TRBD2 | TGTGCCAGCAGTTTCAGACCTAGCGGTTCCTACAATGAGCAGTTCTTC | CASSFRPSGSYNEQFF
TRBJ1-6 | TRBV2 | . | . | TGTGCCAGCAGTTTAAGGGGTCCCAATTCACCCCTCCACTTT | CASSLRGPNSPLHF
TRBJ2-3 | TRBV5-1 | . | TRBD2 | TGCGCCAGCAGCCCGGGGGGTTCGGACACAGATACGCAGTATTTT | CASSPGGSDTDTQYF
TRBJ2-3 | TRBV5-1 | . | . | TGCGCCAGCAGCCTGCGGGACAGACACACAGATACGCAGTATTTT | CASSLRDRHTDTQYF
TRBJ1-1 | TRBV6-1 | . | . | TGTGCCAGCAGTGAAGTCCTATCGGGGGACACTGAAGCTTTCTTT | CASSEVLSGDTEAFF
TRBJ2-1 | TRBV3-1/TRBV3-2 | . | . | TGTGCCAGCAGCCACGCGGGGAATGAGCAGTTCTTC | CASSHAGNEQFF
TRBJ2-3 | TRBV10-3 | once | TRBD2 | TGTGCCATCAGTGAATTCGGGGGGGGCACAGATACGCAGTATTTT | CAISEFGGGTDTQYF
TRBJ2-1 | TRBV9 | . | . | TGTGCCAGCAGCGTCCTCTCAGGGGGGAACAATGAGCAGTTCTTC | CASSVLSGGNNEQFF
TRBJ1-6 | TRBV24-1 | . | TRBD1 | TGTGCCACCAGTGAGGGGACAGGGGATAATTCACCCCTCCACTTT | CATSEGTGDNSPLHF
TRBJ1-3 | TRBV10-1 | . | . | TGCGCCAGCAGTGGTCGACAAGGCTCTGGAAACACCATATATTTT | CASSGRQGSGNTIYF
TRBJ1-2 | TRBV6-5 | . | TRBD1 | TGTGCCAGCAGACCTGGACAGGGGGAAATCTATGGCTACACCTTC | CASRPGQGEIYGYTF
TRBJ2-1 | TRBV7-2 | . | . | TGTGCCAGCAGCTTATTCTATGAGCAGTTCTTC | CASSLFYEQFF